Detailed here is one TCR beta chain. These data come from a study of blood T cell repertoires in COVID-19. Across the whole study: The origin of the acute and convalescent COVID-19 samples was the United States, Italy and Spain. PBMCs, B-cell-depleted T cells, or T cells provided the cDNA or gDNA that made up the material.

V lost 7 bases and J 2 bases, leaving 11 bases between the germline ends. The CDR3 has 13 amino acids. CDR1 is SEHNR, CDR2 FQNEAQ, per germline (reference sequence). Authors' data handling: Scientists estimated how many nucleated cells there were by amplifying reference gene primers. Only in-frame clones appear in the TCRdb table, and some are missing; sequencing was by immunoSEQ multiplex PCR. V and J calls and clone size are as listed in that table; D and trimming were resolved from the DNA. The data hold 75,000 to 95,000 clones, with about 87% observed a single time. The sequenced material came from peripheral blood. The chain has TRBV7-9 and TRBJ1-1; unclear D gene. The TCR originated in a human donor in a cohort sampled during active COVID-19. CDR3 coding DNA: TGTGCCAGCACCCTCGGAGGTAACACTGAAGCTTTCTTT. Encoded protein: CASTLGGNTEAFF.